What follows describes a single TCR beta chain. The antigen remains undetermined. These data are taken from a study of cytomegalovirus exposure and HLA in healthy donors. Study-wide results and limits: There were fewer than 200 TCR beta chains listed as cytomegalovirus-associated. According to reports, the classifier identified cytomegalovirus status with high specificity and sensitivity. A later analysis found common viral pathogens apparently linked to several of the most significant clusters. As a later analysis showed, a missense DCLRE1C variant was linked to trimming of TCR beta V- and J-genes.

This CDR3 contains 12 residues. V lost 1 base to trimming and J lost 7 bases, with 6 bases between them. The germline V gene encodes CDR1 SGHVS and CDR2 FNYEAQ. The PCR had 60 Vbeta and 13 Jbeta primers. Repertoires were generated with immunoSEQ multiplex PCR, while TCRdb's copy carries only in-frame clones and drops some. Here the sample spans approximately 190,000 clones, 77% being singletons. This receptor was obtained from a woman between 25 and 40 years old in good health and CMV-seropositive. Sequencing used PBMCs. The chain employs TRBV7-6 and TRBJ2-3; no firm D call. CDR3 loop: CASSLDTHTQYF. DNA of the CDR3: TGTGCCAGCAGCTTAGATACACATACGCAGTATTTT.